This T cell receptor beta chain was found in a study of STAT3 mutations in large granular lymphocyte leukemia. At the level of the study: Roughly half of the longitudinally sequenced T-LGLL patients carried detectable canonical activating STAT3 mutations. The study's findings and limits: A small but highly pathogenic clone may have been missed. Samples missed the first appearance of the clone. In about 30% of the 18 patients, new TCR clonotypes emerged after therapy. At least one immunodominant TCR beta clonotype appeared in every T-cell large granular lymphocyte leukemia patient.

Comments on this clone: Antigen: not known.

Libraries were prepared by immunoSEQ multiplex PCR; TCRdb keeps only in-frame clonotypes and omits some of them. The sample carries more than 9,000 clones, 50% to 60% recorded once. The V gene end was trimmed by 1 base and the J gene end by 1 base; junction bases not matched to a gene: 4. The CDR3 has 15 residues. Looked up from germline, CDR1 is LGHNA and CDR2 is YNFKEQ. The receptor comes from a boy aged 5-17 years with T-cell large granular lymphocyte leukemia. Some clones in this sample may be carry-over from other donors' samples. Sequencing was carried out using peripheral blood mononuclear cells. The gene calls are TRBV4-2 and TRBJ2-7, with 7 bases matching TRBD1. CDR3 sequence: CASSQAQGESYEQYF. CDR3 DNA: TGTGCCAGCAGCCAAGCGCAGGGGGAGTCCTACGAGCAGTACTTC.